The next 25 T cell receptor beta chains were all read from a single sample in a study of T cells in tumors after PD-1 blockade (dated 2019 in TCRdb). Library creation used the immunoSEQ multiplex PCR assay. TCRdb re-hosts the immuneACCESS table, in-frame sequences only. Its copies lack some clones; in the studies checked, an unresolved V gene accounts for under half of them, and the cause for the rest is not known. Recorded for this sample are roughly 4,200 clones; roughly 73% of them occurred a single time. Of the sample, 6% to 8% falls within the top ten clones. Sample time point, as interpreted from the label and publication: first of two pre-therapy site-matched biopsies 2 to 3 months apart. Sequences were derived from tumor tissue, sampled before anti-PD-1 treatment. These receptors were collected from a human donor with basal cell carcinoma.

This clone appeared a few times. The J gene is TRBJ2-5, the V gene TRBV4-1; D is unclear. CDR1 MGHRA and CDR2 YSYEKL come from the germline V gene. Trimming stripped 0 bases from V and 2 bases from J, with 7 bases between. CDR3 size: 14 residues. The CDR3 loop reads CASSQEGRQETQYF. As DNA, the CDR3 is TGCGCCAGCAGCCAAGAAGGGCGGCAAGAGACCCAGTACTTC.

The rearrangement links TRBV4-1 to TRBJ2-1, with 14 bases identical to TRBD2. The CDR3 runs 19 residues. The J segment lost 0 bases and the V segment lost 6 bases, leaving 10 bases of the junction unmatched. CDR1 is MGHRA and CDR2 is YSYEKL in the germline V gene. The CDR3 loop is CASSSTGTSGGSSYNEQFF. CDR3 coding DNA: TGCGCCAGCAGTTCCACCGGGACTAGCGGGGGAAGCTCCTACAATGAGCAGTTCTTC.

In DNA form, the CDR3 reads TGTGCCACCAGCAGAGATTGGGTGGGGGAAAGCGCTTTCTTT. Its translation is CATSRDWVGESAFF. The chain uses TRBV15 and TRBJ1-1, with D possibly matching TRBD1 (5 bases). Germline assignment: CDR1 LNHNV and CDR2 YYDKDF (reference sequence). The CDR3 loop spans 14 amino acids. Trimming took off 0 bases at V and 11 bases at J, with 16 bases between the two ends.

J is TRBJ2-7 and V is TRBV29-1; 10 bases are shared with TRBD1. The CDR3 has 14 amino acids. Per the germline V gene, CDR1 is SQVTM and CDR2 is ANQGSEA. The J segment lost 2 bases and the V segment lost 6 bases, leaving 7 bases of the junction unmatched. CDR3: CSVSGTGVPYEQYF. CDR3 nucleotides: TGCAGCGTGTCCGGGACAGGGGTCCCCTACGAGCAGTACTTC.

The V gene is TRBV4-2, the J gene TRBJ1-2; tentatively, D is TRBD1 (6 bases). This CDR3 is 16 amino acids long. Looked up from germline, CDR1 is LGHNA and CDR2 is YNFKEQ. Deletions cut 5 bases from V and 5 bases from J, with 21 bases between. This chain's CDR3 is CASSSGQTSTWYGYTF. The CDR3 bases are TGTGCCAGCAGCTCAGGACAGACATCCACTTGGTATGGCTACACCTTC.

This chain joins TRBV4-1 and TRBJ2-1; TRBD2 agrees at 13 bases. The germline V gene encodes CDR1 MGHRA and CDR2 YSYEKL. The CDR3 runs to 16 residues. V lost 4 bases to trimming and J lost 7 bases; unmatched junction nucleotides: 7. CDR3: CASSPRTSGGRNEQFF. CDR3 DNA sequence: TGCGCCAGCAGCCCCCGGACTAGCGGGGGAAGGAATGAGCAGTTCTTC.

The chain combines TRBV7-8 with TRBJ1-1; D gene ambiguous. Germline V gene lookup returns CDR1 SGHVS and CDR2 FQNEAQ. The CDR3 totals 14 residues. The V end was cut by 5 bases, the J end by 1 base, with 11 bases between. The CDR3 region has the DNA TGTGCCAGCAGCCCCGGACGGCAGAACACTGAAGCTTTCTTT. Its protein product is CASSPGRQNTEAFF.

The chain is built from TRBV7-9 and TRBJ2-2; D could derive from TRBD1 or TRBD2 (5 bases each). This CDR3 is built from 14 residues. Germline V gene sequence: CDR1 SEHNR, CDR2 FQNEAQ (reference sequence). V lost 5 bases to trimming and J lost 3 bases, with 10 bases between them. CDR3 amino acids: CASSGDLDTGELFF. The CDR3 DNA reads TGTGCCAGCAGCGGGGACCTAGACACCGGGGAGCTGTTTTTT.

The chain uses TRBV4-2 and TRBJ2-7, with TRBD2 identical over 9 bases. The CDR3 spans 15 residues. Germline trimming cut 1 base from V and 2 bases from J; bases unmatched to any gene: 3. The germline V gene encodes CDR1 LGHNA and CDR2 YNFKEQ. This chain's CDR3 is CASSQGLAGTYEQYF. The CDR3 DNA reads as TGTGCCAGCAGCCAAGGGCTAGCGGGGACCTACGAGCAGTACTTC.

V and J are TRBV5-1 and TRBJ2-3; D unclear. The ends were cut back, 0 bases at V and 4 bases at J, with 12 bases in the middle. In germline, CDR1 is SGHRS, CDR2 YFSETQ. The CDR3 loop spans 15 amino acids. The CDR3 protein is CASSLDPDRPDTQYF. CDR3 nucleotides: TGCGCCAGCAGCTTGGATCCAGACCGGCCAGATACGCAGTATTTT.

There are a few counts of this clone. Other DNA sequences in this specimen translate into the identical CDR3. The CDR3 nucleotides are TGTGCCAGCAGCTTACGGGGGGGGCCTATTCTTACAGATACGCAGTATTTT. This translates into CASSLRGGPILTDTQYF. The rearrangement links TRBV11-3 to TRBJ2-3, with 8 bases that match TRBD2. Unmatched junction bases numbered 10, after V lost 2 bases and J lost 3 bases. The length of the CDR3 is 17 residues. In germline, CDR1 is SGHNT, CDR2 YENEEA.

The chain is built from TRBV7-9 and TRBJ1-4, with 8 bases fitting TRBD1. The CDR3 consists of 15 residues. After removal of 1 base from V and 8 bases from J, the junction contained 6 bases not matched to a gene. CDR1 and CDR2 (germline): SEHNR, FQNEAQ (reference sequence). Written as DNA, the CDR3 is TGTGCCAGCAGCTTAGGTGGACAGGGTAAAGAAAAACTGTTTTTT. Protein: CASSLGGQGKEKLFF.

The chain joins TRBV6-5 to TRBJ2-3; the D is unclear. CDR3 length equals 13 residues. V dropped 4 bases and J dropped 2 bases, with 7 bases sitting between them. The germline V gene encodes CDR1 MNHEY and CDR2 SVGAGI. The CDR3, as DNA: TGTGCCAGCAGTTTAACTTACACAGATACGCAGTATTTT. It yields the protein CASSLTYTDTQYF.

By proportion, this clone is large. This chain uses TRBV15 with TRBJ1-2; D is unresolved. Germline CDR1 and CDR2: LNHNV and YYDKDF (reference sequence). The germline V and J ends were trimmed by 5 bases and 8 bases, with 15 bases remaining between them. This CDR3 region has 13 residues. The CDR3, as DNA: TGTGCCACCAGCCCTTACGAGGGAGGCGGCTACACCTTC. Residues: CATSPYEGGGYTF. Supplemented by reference TRBV15 and TRBJ1-2, the full variable domain reads DAMVIQNPRYQVTQFGKPVTLSCSQTLNHNVMYWYQQKSSQAPKLLFHYYDKDFNNEADTPDNFQSRRPNTSFCFLDIRSPGLGDTAMYLCATSPYEGGGYTFGSGTRLTVV.

CDR3 DNA sequence: TGTGCCATCAGCCCGGTAGCGGGGGGAAATGAGCAGTTCTTC. Its translation is CAISPVAGGNEQFF. The chain couples TRBV10-3 to TRBJ2-1; 10 bases line up with TRBD2. Germline V gives CDR1 ENHRY, CDR2 SYGVKD. V lost 6 bases and J lost 7; bases outside the gene matches: 6. The CDR3 consists of 14 residues.

This chain links TRBV7-9 with TRBJ2-6; 14 bases match TRBD2. After removal of 6 bases from V and 0 bases from J, the junction contained 7 bases not matched to a gene. Germline-derived CDR1 and CDR2 are SEHNR and FQNEAQ (reference sequence). CDR3 size: 19 residues. CDR3 bases: TGTGCCAGCAGATGGACTAGCGGGGGGCTCGTCTCTGGGGCCAACGTCCTGACTTTC. Its translation: CASRWTSGGLVSGANVLTF. The entire variable domain, with the rest obtained from reference TRBV7-9 and TRBJ2-6, is as follows: DTGVSQNPRHKITKRGQNVTFRCDPISEHNRLYWYRQTLGQGPEFLTYFQNEAQLEKSRLLSDRFSAERPKGSFSTLEIQRTEQGDSAMYLCASRWTSGGLVSGANVLTFGAGSRLTVL.

V gene TRBV30 combines with J gene TRBJ1-5; D is uncertain. Germline values: CDR1 GTSNPN, CDR2 SVGIG (reference sequence). V was clipped by 2 bases and J by 0 bases, with 5 bases between them. The CDR3 sequence is 13 residues long. CDR3 nucleotides: TGTGCCTGGAGTCGATATAGCAATCAGCCCCAGCATTTT. It translates to CAWSRYSNQPQHF. Full variable domain (remainder filled in from reference TRBV30 and TRBJ1-5): SQTIHQWPATLVQPVGSPLSLECTVEGTSNPNLYWYRQAAGRGLQLLFYSVGIGQISSEVPQNLSASRPQDRQFILSSKKLLLSDSGFYLCAWSRYSNQPQHFGDGTRLSIL.

This clone has a single count. The gene calls are TRBV7-9 and TRBJ2-6; TRBD1 aligns across 8 bases. The trim removed 1 base at V and 1 base at J, leaving 3 bases unmatched. CDR1 SEHNR and CDR2 FQNEAQ come from the germline V gene (reference sequence). The CDR3 loop spans 17 amino acids. The CDR3 region has the DNA TGTGCCAGCAGCTTAGGGCAGGGGGCATCTGGGGCCAACGTCCTGACTTTC. Translated, it gives CASSLGQGASGANVLTF. Drawing the rest from reference TRBV7-9 and TRBJ2-6, the complete variable domain is DTGVSQNPRHKITKRGQNVTFRCDPISEHNRLYWYRQTLGQGPEFLTYFQNEAQLEKSRLLSDRFSAERPKGSFSTLEIQRTEQGDSAMYLCASSLGQGASGANVLTFGAGSRLTVL.

The rearrangement uses TRBV12-3 or TRBV12-4 and TRBJ2-7; the D gene is possibly TRBD1 (6 bases). CDR3 length: 12 residues. V shed 5 bases and J shed 4 bases, with 9 bases lying between them. DNA for the CDR3: TGTGCCAGCAGTCTCACAGGGTACGAGCAGTACTTC. This gives the protein CASSLTGYEQYF.

This chain joins TRBV2 and TRBJ1-4; 8 positions agree with TRBD1. The end of the DNA is better explained by TRBJ2-2, so the J call may be wrong. This CDR3 is 14 amino acids long. Germline V gives CDR1 SNHLY, CDR2 FYNNEI. The CDR3 loop reads CASSDPDREEELFF. CDR3 nucleotide sequence: TGTGCCAGCAGTGACCCGGACAGGGAAGAGGAGCTGTTTTTT.

The chain uses TRBV18 and TRBJ2-3; the D gene is possibly TRBD1 (7 bases). The germline gives CDR1 KGHSH, CDR2 LQKENI. The germline V and J ends were trimmed by 0 bases and 0 bases, with 16 bases remaining between them. The CDR3 totals 18 residues. CDR3 nucleotides: TGTGCCAGCTCACCACCATCGGAGGGGGCGAAGAGCACAGATACGCAGTATTTT. Translation: CASSPPSEGAKSTDTQYF.

The chain carries TRBV19 and TRBJ2-3; D is perhaps TRBD1 (6 bases). V lost 1 base and J lost 6, with 14 bases in between. This CDR3 comprises 15 residues. The germline CDR1 and CDR2 sequences are LNHDA and SQIVND (reference sequence). The CDR3 DNA reads TGTGCCAGTAGTATAGGTTACCAGGGGTACGATACGCAGTATTTT. Encoded protein: CASSIGYQGYDTQYF.

CDR3 region: CASSRRTDNEQFF. DNA for the CDR3: TGTGCCAGTAGTCGTCGGACAGACAATGAGCAGTTCTTC. V and J are TRBV19 and TRBJ2-1; the D gene is possibly TRBD1 (6 bases). CDR3 length: 13 residues. CDR1 and CDR2 from the germline V gene are LNHDA and SQIVND (reference sequence). Trimming removed 5 bases from V and 5 bases from J, with 10 bases in between.

In this sample, this clone is medium-sized. The V and J genes are TRBV10-3 and TRBJ2-7; D unresolved. This CDR3 region has 13 residues. Trimming left V 2 bases short and J 0 bases short, with 5 bases between. Germline V lookup: CDR1 ENHRY, CDR2 SYGVKD. In DNA form, the CDR3 reads TGTGCCATCAGTGAGGGCTCCTCCTACGAGCAGTACTTC. This gives the protein CAISEGSSYEQYF.

The CDR3 protein is CASSLNRQGQYF. CDR3 coding DNA: TGTGCCAGCAGTTTAAACCGACAGGGGCAGTACTTC. This chain connects TRBV6-2 or TRBV6-3 to TRBJ2-7, with 7 bases fitting TRBD1. Germline CDR1 is MNHEY and CDR2 is SVGEGT. The CDR3 consists of 12 residues. V lost 4 bases to trimming and J lost 9 bases; unmatched junction nucleotides: 6.